These 14 T cell receptor beta chains share one sample of origin, sequenced in a study of blood T cell repertoires in COVID-19. Produced via immunoSEQ multiplex PCR; TCRdb's table is partial and in-frame only. The data hold 150,000 or so clones, with roughly 78% observed a single time. Sequencing was carried out using peripheral blood. These receptors originate from a human donor with acute or convalescent COVID-19. The donor label of this sample is uncertain.

This clone was detected only a few times. The chain carries TRBV4-1 and TRBJ2-2; 7 positions agree with TRBD1. Germline V lookup: CDR1 MGHRA, CDR2 YSYEKL. The ends lost 2 bases at V and 4 bases at J; junction bases unmatched: 10. This CDR3 is built from 17 residues. Here the CDR3 reads CASSQLQGRTFTGELFF. In DNA form, the CDR3 reads TGCGCCAGCAGCCAACTACAGGGGAGAACGTTCACCGGGGAGCTGTTTTTT.

The gene calls are TRBV5-1 and TRBJ1-2; D perhaps matches TRBD1 (5 bases). Trimming left V 0 bases short and J 3 bases short, with 12 bases between. This CDR3 comprises 15 residues. Germline assignment: CDR1 SGHRS and CDR2 YFSETQ. CDR3 DNA sequence: TGCGCCAGCAGCTTGGCCGGGGGAATATACTATGGCTACACCTTC. Translation: CASSLAGGIYYGYTF.

The rearrangement links TRBV7-8 to TRBJ1-2; a weak D match, TRBD1 (5 bases). Germline V gene data show CDR1 as SGHVS and CDR2 as FQNEAQ. CDR3 size: 14 residues. The V end lost 5 bases, the J end lost 1 base, and 11 bases lay between the germline ends. CDR3 bases: TGTGCCAGCAGCCCCCAGGGATTTAACTATGGCTACACCTTC. Protein sequence: CASSPQGFNYGYTF.

The rearrangement joins TRBV4-1 to TRBJ1-1; possible D gene TRBD1, 5 bases. V dropped 4 bases and J dropped 4 bases, with 16 bases sitting between them. This CDR3 is 15 amino acids long. Germline assignment: CDR1 MGHRA and CDR2 YSYEKL. CDR3 coding DNA: TGCGCCAGCAGCCCCGAGGAGGGAAGGGGCACTGAAGCTTTCTTT. This translates into CASSPEEGRGTEAFF.

The chain links TRBV2 to TRBJ2-5, with 11 bases that match TRBD2. J lost 3 bases, V lost 5 bases, and 2 bases had no gene match. The CDR3 spans 14 residues. Germline-derived CDR1 and CDR2 are SNHLY and FYNNEI. The CDR3 region is CASSSTSGEETQYF. CDR3 bases: TGTGCCAGCAGTTCGACTAGCGGGGAAGAGACCCAGTACTTC.

The rearrangement links TRBV19 to TRBJ2-7; tentative D call: TRBD2 (5 bases). V was cut by 6 bases and J by 4 bases, with 16 bases left in between. Germline assignment: CDR1 LNHDA and CDR2 SQIVND (reference sequence). The CDR3 contains 14 residues. CDR3 sequence: CASSRTGILYEQYF. The DNA for the CDR3 is TGTGCCAGTAGCCGTACCGGGATTCTATACGAGCAGTACTTC.

This clone was observed a single time. The genes are TRBV9 and TRBJ2-2; TRBD1 matches 8 bases. The J segment lost 7 bases and the V segment lost 1 base, leaving 6 bases of the junction unmatched. This CDR3 has 15 amino acids. The germline gives CDR1 SGDLS, CDR2 YYNGEE. The chain's CDR3 is CASSVMTGAVGELFF. The CDR3 nucleotides are TGTGCCAGCAGCGTAATGACAGGGGCGGTCGGGGAGCTGTTTTTT.

CDR3 nucleotide sequence: TGCAGCGTTGTAACAGATGGAAACACCATATATTTT. Translating gives CSVVTDGNTIYF. The V and J genes are TRBV29-1 and TRBJ1-3, with no clear D. Germline V CDR1 and CDR2: SQVTM, ANQGSEA. V dropped 4 bases and J dropped 3 bases, with 7 bases sitting between them. The CDR3 length is 12 residues.

As to this clone: Other DNA sequences of this sample code for an identical CDR3. This chain links TRBV7-2 with TRBJ2-5; TRBD2 agrees at 10 bases. The CDR3 is 18 residues long. The germline gives CDR1 SGHTA, CDR2 FQGNSA. The V and J ends lost 1 base and 5 bases, in that order; junction bases with no gene match: 13. CDR3 in amino acids: CASSLGGAGGVRRETQYF. CDR3 DNA sequence: TGTGCCAGCAGCTTAGGAGGAGCGGGGGGGGTAAGGCGGGAGACCCAGTACTTC. The full variable domain, rest sourced from reference TRBV7-2 and TRBJ2-5, is GAGVSQSPSNKVTEKGKDVELRCDPISGHTALYWYRQSLGQGLEFLIYFQGNSAPDKSGLPSDRFSAERTGGSVSTLTIQRTQQEDSAVYLCASSLGGAGGVRRETQYFGPGTRLLVL.

This chain connects TRBV29-1 to TRBJ2-5; D remains ambiguous. V gave up 4 bases and J gave up 5 bases, with 14 bases separating them. Germline values: CDR1 SQVTM, CDR2 ANQGSEA. CDR3 length: 13 amino acids. Written as DNA, the CDR3 is TGCAGCGTTGGGTTCCGGGTCCGGGAGACCCAGTACTTC. It encodes CSVGFRVRETQYF.

The genes are TRBV10-1 and TRBJ1-1, with a tentative D call TRBD1 (5 bases). Germline V gene lookup returns CDR1 WNHNN and CDR2 SYGVQD (reference sequence). Trimming took 9 bases from V and 1 from J, leaving 12 bases between them. CDR3 size: 13 residues. The CDR3 coding sequence is TGCGCCAGTGCAGGACACCAGAACACTGAAGCTTTCTTT. Residues: CASAGHQNTEAFF.

The chain combines TRBV25-1 with TRBJ1-2, with TRBD1 matching over 9 bases. CDR3 size: 16 residues. Germline V gives CDR1 MGHDK, CDR2 SYGVNS. Trimming took 3 bases from V and 4 from J; bases not matched to a gene: 9. The CDR3, as DNA: TGTGCCAGCAGTGACCCCAAAACAGGGGGCGTCTATGGCTACACCTTC. Amino acids: CASSDPKTGGVYGYTF.

The chain is built from TRBV2 and TRBJ1-3; no clear D. Germline V lookup: CDR1 SNHLY, CDR2 FYNNEI. This CDR3 has 17 residues. V was trimmed by 1 base and J by 1 base, leaving 14 bases between them. The CDR3 loop reads CASSEGPGRLSGNTIYF. The CDR3, as DNA: TGTGCCAGCAGTGAAGGCCCAGGAAGGTTATCTGGAAACACCATATATTTT.

The genes are TRBV5-1 and TRBJ2-5, with 10 nucleotides matching TRBD2. The CDR3 consists of 15 residues. V shed 4 bases and J 4 bases; nucleotides not matched to a gene: 7. Germline CDR1 and CDR2: SGHRS and YFSETQ. The CDR3 DNA reads TGCGCCAGCAGCCCGGGGCTAGCGGGGGCAGAGACCCAGTACTTC. This gives the protein CASSPGLAGAETQYF.